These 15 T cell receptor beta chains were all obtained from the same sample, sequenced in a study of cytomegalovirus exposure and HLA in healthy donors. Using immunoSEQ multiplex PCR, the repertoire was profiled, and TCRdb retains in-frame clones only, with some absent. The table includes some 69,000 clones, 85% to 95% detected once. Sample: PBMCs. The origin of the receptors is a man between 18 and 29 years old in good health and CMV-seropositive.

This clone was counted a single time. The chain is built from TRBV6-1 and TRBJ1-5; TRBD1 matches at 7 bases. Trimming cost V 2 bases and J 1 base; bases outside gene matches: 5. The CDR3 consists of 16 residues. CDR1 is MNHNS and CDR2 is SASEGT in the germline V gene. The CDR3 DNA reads TGTGCCAGCAGTGAACTGGACAGGATGAGCAATCAGCCCCAGCATTTT. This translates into CASSELDRMSNQPQHF.

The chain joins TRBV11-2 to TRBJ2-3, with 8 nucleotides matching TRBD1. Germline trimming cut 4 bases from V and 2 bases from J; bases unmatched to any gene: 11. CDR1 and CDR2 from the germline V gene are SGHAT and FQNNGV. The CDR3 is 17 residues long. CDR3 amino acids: CASSYYGTGPVTDTQYF. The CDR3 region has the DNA TGTGCCAGCAGCTATTACGGGACAGGTCCCGTCACAGATACGCAGTATTTT.

CDR3 nucleotides: TGCGCCAGCAGCCCCGGAGCGGCGGTCGCCTACGAGCAGTACTTC. It translates to CASSPGAAVAYEQYF. The chain joins TRBV5-1 to TRBJ2-7; maybe TRBD2 (5 bases). The CDR3 has 15 amino acids. The V and J ends lost 4 bases and 2 bases respectively, with 16 bases between them. Per the germline V gene, CDR1 is SGHRS and CDR2 is YFSETQ.

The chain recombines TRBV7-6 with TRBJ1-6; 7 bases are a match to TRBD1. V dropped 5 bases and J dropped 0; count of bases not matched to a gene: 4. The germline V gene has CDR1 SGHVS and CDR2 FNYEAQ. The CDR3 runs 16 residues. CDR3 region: CASSQTGSSYNSPLHF. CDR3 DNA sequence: TGTGCCAGCAGCCAGACAGGGAGCTCCTATAATTCACCCCTCCACTTT.

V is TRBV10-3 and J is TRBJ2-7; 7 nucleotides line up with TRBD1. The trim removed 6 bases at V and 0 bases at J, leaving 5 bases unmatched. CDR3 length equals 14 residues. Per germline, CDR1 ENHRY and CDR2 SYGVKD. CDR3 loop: CAIRKGQNSYEQYF. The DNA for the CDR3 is TGTGCCATCAGGAAGGGACAGAACTCCTACGAGCAGTACTTC.

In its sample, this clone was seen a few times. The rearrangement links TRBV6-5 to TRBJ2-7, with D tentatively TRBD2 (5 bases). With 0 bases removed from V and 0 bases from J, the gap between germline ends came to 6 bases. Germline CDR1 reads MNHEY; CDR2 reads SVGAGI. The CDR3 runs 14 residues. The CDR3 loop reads CASSYSTNSYEQYF. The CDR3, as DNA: TGTGCCAGCAGTTACTCGACTAACTCCTACGAGCAGTACTTC.

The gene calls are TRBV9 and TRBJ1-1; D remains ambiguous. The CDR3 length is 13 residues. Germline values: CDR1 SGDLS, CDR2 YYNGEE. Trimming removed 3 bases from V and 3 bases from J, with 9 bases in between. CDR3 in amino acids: CASSDPGYTEAFF. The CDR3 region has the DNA TGTGCCAGCAGCGACCCGGGTTACACTGAAGCTTTCTTT.

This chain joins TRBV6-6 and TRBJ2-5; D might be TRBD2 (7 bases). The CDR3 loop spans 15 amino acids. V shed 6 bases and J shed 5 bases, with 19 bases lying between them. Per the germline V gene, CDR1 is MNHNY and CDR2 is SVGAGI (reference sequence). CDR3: CASSPGGAPSETQYF. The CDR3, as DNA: TGTGCCAGCAGCCCTGGGGGGGCCCCTTCGGAGACCCAGTACTTC.

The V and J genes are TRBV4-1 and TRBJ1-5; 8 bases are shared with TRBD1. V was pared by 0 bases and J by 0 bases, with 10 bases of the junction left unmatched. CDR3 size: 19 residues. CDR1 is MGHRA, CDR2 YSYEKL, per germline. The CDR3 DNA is TGCGCCAGCAGCCAAGAGTTCCGGGACAGGTTATATAGCAATCAGCCCCAGCATTTT. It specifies CASSQEFRDRLYSNQPQHF.

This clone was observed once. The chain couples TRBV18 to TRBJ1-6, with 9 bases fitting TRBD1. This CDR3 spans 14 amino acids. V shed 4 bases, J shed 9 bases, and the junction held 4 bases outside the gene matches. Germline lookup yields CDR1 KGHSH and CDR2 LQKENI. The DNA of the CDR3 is TGTGCCAGCTCACGTGGACAGGGGAGTTCACCCCTCCACTTT. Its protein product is CASSRGQGSSPLHF.

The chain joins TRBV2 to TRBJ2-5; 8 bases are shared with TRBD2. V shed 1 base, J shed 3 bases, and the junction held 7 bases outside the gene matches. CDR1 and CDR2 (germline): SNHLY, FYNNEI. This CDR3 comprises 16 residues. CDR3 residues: CASSEGTSPVKETQYF. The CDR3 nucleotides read TGTGCCAGCAGTGAAGGGACTAGCCCTGTAAAAGAGACCCAGTACTTC.

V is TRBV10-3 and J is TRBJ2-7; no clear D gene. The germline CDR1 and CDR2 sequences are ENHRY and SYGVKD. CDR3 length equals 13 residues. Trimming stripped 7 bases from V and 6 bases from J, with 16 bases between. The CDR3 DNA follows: TGTGCCATCATGGAGCTTTTGGTCTCCGAGCAGTACTTC. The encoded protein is CAIMELLVSEQYF.

The DNA of the CDR3 is TGTGCCAGCAGCCACAGGGGGCGGCAGCCCCAGCATTTT. The encoded protein is CASSHRGRQPQHF. This chain links TRBV28 with TRBJ1-5; 9 bases agree with TRBD1. This CDR3 spans 13 amino acids. V shed 6 bases and J 7 bases; nucleotides not matched to a gene: 4. Germline CDR1 and CDR2: MDHEN and SYDVKM.

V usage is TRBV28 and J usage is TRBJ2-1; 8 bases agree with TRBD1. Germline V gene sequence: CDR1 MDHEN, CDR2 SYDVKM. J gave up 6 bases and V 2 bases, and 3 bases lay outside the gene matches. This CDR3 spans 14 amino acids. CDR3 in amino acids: CASSLPDRVNEQFF. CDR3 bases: TGTGCCAGCAGTTTACCGGACAGGGTCAATGAGCAGTTCTTC.

CDR3 in DNA: TGTGCCAGCAGTAGGTCAGGGCGCTATGGCTACACCTTC. Amino acid sequence: CASSRSGRYGYTF. The chain has TRBV25-1 and TRBJ1-2, with a possible D match to TRBD1 (5 bases). Trimming took off 5 bases at V and 4 bases at J, with 11 bases between the two ends. The germline V gene has CDR1 MGHDK and CDR2 SYGVNS. This CDR3 region has 13 residues.